Below are 30 T cell receptor beta chains sequenced from a single sample in a study of cytomegalovirus exposure and HLA in healthy donors. 13 Jbeta primers and 60 Vbeta primers were used for the PCR. Repertoires were generated with immunoSEQ multiplex PCR, while TCRdb's copy carries only in-frame clones and drops some. Of about 190,000 clones detected, 75% to 90% appear once; the ten largest clones hold around 0.98%. Sequenced input: PBMCs. These receptors all stem from a boy aged 2 to 10 in good health and CMV-seronegative.

This rearrangement joins TRBV27 to TRBJ2-5; D is possibly TRBD2 (6 bases). The germline V gene encodes CDR1 MNHEY and CDR2 SMNVEV (reference sequence). Trimming pared 3 bases from V and 4 bases from J, leaving 15 bases between. This CDR3 region has 15 residues. CDR3 bases: TGTGCCAGCAGTTTCATTGACGGGGGTCGAGAGACCCAGTACTTC. Protein product: CASSFIDGGRETQYF.

This clone appeared once. The chain uses TRBV6-5 and TRBJ2-1; 10 bases match TRBD2. V lost 5 bases and J lost 8; bases outside the gene matches: 9. Germline V CDR1 and CDR2: MNHEY, SVGAGI. The CDR3 covers 15 residues. CDR3 residues: CASSVWSGGVDEQFF. CDR3 nucleotides: TGTGCCAGCAGTGTTTGGAGCGGGGGGGTGGATGAGCAGTTCTTC.

This clone was recorded once. The J gene is TRBJ2-7, the V gene TRBV5-1; D possibly corresponds to TRBD1 (6 bases). Trimming took off 0 bases at V and 5 bases at J, with 24 bases between the two ends. The germline V gene encodes CDR1 SGHRS and CDR2 YFSETQ. The CDR3 is 18 amino acids. This CDR3 reads CASSLGGRVRRQDDEQYF. CDR3 sequence (DNA): TGCGCCAGCAGCTTGGGGGGGCGTGTCCGGAGACAGGACGACGAGCAGTACTTC.

The V gene is TRBV10-3, the J gene TRBJ2-7; 13 bases are a match to TRBD2. The CDR3 totals 15 residues. Trimming took 7 bases from V and 2 from J; bases not matched to a gene: 5. The germline V gene encodes CDR1 ENHRY and CDR2 SYGVKD. In nucleotides, the CDR3 is TGTGCCATCAAATCCGGGACTAGCGGGGCCTACGAGCAGTACTTC. Protein: CAIKSGTSGAYEQYF.

The DNA for the CDR3 is TGTGCCAGTAGTATAGCAGTCAGGGGCCCGAATTCACCCCTCCACTTT. Its protein product is CASSIAVRGPNSPLHF. V usage is TRBV19 and J usage is TRBJ1-6; weak D call: TRBD1 (6 bases). This CDR3 is built from 16 residues. Trimming stripped 1 base from V and 7 bases from J, with 14 bases between. Germline assignment: CDR1 LNHDA and CDR2 SQIVND (reference sequence).

Note on this clone: The junction departs from the called germline gene at one end, perhaps through a read error. V is TRBV7-9 and J is TRBJ1-1; 7 bases fit TRBD1. The germline gives CDR1 SEHNR, CDR2 FQNEAQ (reference sequence). The CDR3 sequence is 14 residues long. CDR3 in amino acids: CSSSVPRDSSEAFF. In nucleotides, the CDR3 is TGTTCCAGCAGCGTGCCGAGGGACAGCTCTGAAGCTTTCTTT.

This clone was seen only a few times. The chain is built from TRBV10-1 and TRBJ1-4, with unresolved D. Trimming pared 6 bases from V and 10 bases from J, leaving 15 bases between. The germline V gene has CDR1 WNHNN and CDR2 SYGVQD (reference sequence). The CDR3 is made up of 13 amino acids. For the CDR3, the DNA is TGCGCCAGCAGCGGCCCAACGGGAGGAAAACTGTTTTTT. It specifies CASSGPTGGKLFF.

In the case of this clone: The same CDR3 is also encoded by other DNA sequences in this sample. The rearrangement uses TRBV6-1 and TRBJ2-7; 7 bases are shared with TRBD2. The CDR3 loop spans 12 amino acids. The V segment lost 6 bases and the J segment 6 bases; nucleotides outside the gene matches: 5. CDR1 is MNHNS and CDR2 is SASEGT in the germline V gene. The CDR3 sequence: CASSVTGGEQYF. The CDR3 bases are TGTGCCAGCAGCGTAACGGGAGGCGAGCAGTACTTC.

The genes are TRBV6-1 and TRBJ1-6, with TRBD1 matching over 7 bases. The trim removed 4 bases at V and 8 bases at J, leaving 2 bases unmatched. The CDR3 is made up of 13 amino acids. Per the germline V gene, CDR1 is MNHNS and CDR2 is SASEGT. The CDR3 DNA reads as TGTGCCAGCAGTGGTCAGGGGGATTCACCCCTCCACTTT. It translates to CASSGQGDSPLHF.

The table lists this clone with a few counts. This specimen includes other DNA sequences encoding the same CDR3. The gene calls are TRBV5-1 and TRBJ2-1; 11 nucleotides line up with TRBD2. V lost 4 bases and J lost 7; bases outside the gene matches: 4. Germline V lookup: CDR1 SGHRS, CDR2 YFSETQ. This CDR3 is 14 amino acids long. The CDR3 region is CASSASGGYNEQFF. The CDR3 nucleotides read TGCGCCAGCAGCGCTAGCGGGGGGTATAATGAGCAGTTCTTC.

This clone has just one count. The chain combines TRBV29-1 with TRBJ1-1; the D gene is possibly TRBD1 (6 bases). CDR1 is SQVTM and CDR2 is ANQGSEA in the germline V gene. V was trimmed by 8 bases and J by 3 bases, leaving 13 bases between them. The CDR3 sequence is 12 residues long. The CDR3 region has the DNA TGCAGCTCTGGGGGCCTGTACACTGAAGCTTTCTTT. It encodes CSSGGLYTEAFF.

This rearrangement joins TRBV29-1 to TRBJ2-7; 8 bases are shared with TRBD1. The CDR3 consists of 12 residues. From germline, CDR1 is SQVTM and CDR2 ANQGSEA. V trimming: 6 bases; J trimming: 2 bases; junction bases outside the gene matches: 3. CDR3 amino acids: CSVRGPTYEQYF. The CDR3 DNA reads as TGCAGCGTCAGGGGGCCTACCTACGAGCAGTACTTC.

The chain uses TRBV19 and TRBJ2-3, with 9 bases aligning to TRBD2. This CDR3 region has 18 residues. Losses at the gene ends were 8 bases for V and 0 bases for J; bases not matched to a gene: 15. CDR1 is LNHDA and CDR2 is SQIVND in the germline V gene (reference sequence). CDR3 bases: TGTGCCAGTCGAAGAGGGGCGGGGGGGCCAGGTAGCACAGATACGCAGTATTTT. Its translation is CASRRGAGGPGSTDTQYF.

V and J are TRBV27 and TRBJ2-1; TRBD1 aligns across 7 bases. CDR3 size: 17 residues. The germline V gene has CDR1 MNHEY and CDR2 SMNVEV (reference sequence). J was trimmed by 2 bases and V by 4 bases; bases with no gene match: 11. CDR3 sequence (DNA): TGTGCCAGCAGTTCTCCCGGACAGGCCGGGGCCTACAATGAGCAGTTCTTC. Encoded protein: CASSSPGQAGAYNEQFF.

The chain is built from TRBV6-5 and TRBJ2-5, with a weak D call TRBD2 (6 bases). Germline loops: CDR1 MNHEY, CDR2 SVGAGI. The CDR3 has 12 amino acids. The V gene lost 10 bases and the J gene lost 9 bases, with 18 bases spanning the gap. The chain's CDR3 is CATGEAVRAQYF. CDR3 bases: TGTGCCACCGGGGAGGCGGTGCGAGCCCAGTACTTC.

V is TRBV6-5 and J is TRBJ1-1, with D tentatively TRBD1 (6 bases). The V gene's germline CDR1 is MNHEY and CDR2 SVGAGI. Trimming shortened V by 4 bases and J by 1 base, and 10 bases separated the two germline ends. The CDR3 spans 14 residues. The CDR3 DNA reads as TGTGCCAGCAGTTTTACAGGGTCGAACACTGAAGCTTTCTTT. Encoded protein: CASSFTGSNTEAFF.

The chain uses TRBV2 and TRBJ1-5; 8 bases map to TRBD1. V gave up 6 bases and J gave up 6 bases; unmatched junction bases: 10. This CDR3 has 15 amino acids. Germline V gene data show CDR1 as SNHLY and CDR2 as FYNNEI. The CDR3 protein is CASSQTGQVSQPQHF. The CDR3, as DNA: TGTGCCAGCAGCCAGACGGGACAGGTTAGTCAGCCCCAGCATTTT.

The V and J genes are TRBV6-5 and TRBJ1-6; 9 bases match TRBD1. J gave up 6 bases and V 6 bases, and 3 bases lay outside the gene matches. Germline V gene data show CDR1 as MNHEY and CDR2 as SVGAGI. The CDR3 is 14 residues long. CDR3 sequence reads: CASREDRGNSPLHF. In DNA, the CDR3 is TGTGCCAGCAGAGAGGACAGGGGTAATTCACCCCTCCACTTT.

This chain connects TRBV5-1 to TRBJ1-3; a possible D gene is TRBD1 (6 bases). The CDR3 extends over 16 amino acids. With 4 bases removed from V and 0 bases from J, the gap between germline ends came to 14 bases. CDR1 and CDR2 from the germline V gene are SGHRS and YFSETQ. The CDR3 coding sequence is TGCGCCAGCAGCCCGGACAGCCTCCCCTCTGGAAACACCATATATTTT. This encodes CASSPDSLPSGNTIYF. The full variable domain, in which reference TRBV5-1 and TRBJ1-3 provide the parts outside the CDR3, is KAGVTQTPRYLIKTRGQQVTLSCSPISGHRSVSWYQQTPGQGLQFLFEYFSETQRNKGNFPGRFSGRQFSNSRSEMNVSTLELGDSALYLCASSPDSLPSGNTIYFGEGSWLTVV.

The chain is built from TRBV2 and TRBJ2-2; possibly TRBD2 for D (6 bases). Germline-derived CDR1 and CDR2 are SNHLY and FYNNEI. Between the trimmed V and J ends, which lost 6 bases and 0 bases, there was a span of 14 bases. This CDR3 is 16 amino acids long. The CDR3 DNA sequence: TGTGCCAGCAGGGTGGGACTGCGCGCGAACACCGGGGAGCTGTTTTTT. The encoded protein is CASRVGLRANTGELFF. The full variable domain, with the rest looked up from reference TRBV2 and TRBJ2-2, is EPEVTQTPSHQVTQMGQEVILRCVPISNHLYFYWYRQILGQKVEFLVSFYNNEISEKSEIFDDQFSVERPDGSNFTLKIRSTKLEDSAMYFCASRVGLRANTGELFFGEGSRLTVL.

The chain employs TRBV28 and TRBJ2-1, with no clear D. The CDR3 is made up of 15 amino acids. Trimming shortened V by 2 bases and J by 5 bases, and 13 bases separated the two germline ends. CDR1 is MDHEN, CDR2 SYDVKM, per germline. CDR3 DNA: TGTGCCAGCAGTTTAGACCTGAGTCGGGACAATGAGCAGTTCTTC. Encoded protein: CASSLDLSRDNEQFF. Complete variable domain (other parts from reference TRBV28 and TRBJ2-1): DVKVTQSSRYLVKRTGEKVFLECVQDMDHENMFWYRQDPGLGLRLIYFSYDVKMKEKGDIPEGYSVSREKKERFSLILESASTNQTSMYLCASSLDLSRDNEQFFGPGTRLTVL.

This clone was observed a single time. The CDR3 region has the DNA TGCGCCAGCAGCTTATCCGGGACTAGCAGCCAAAACATTCAGTACTTC. Its translation is CASSLSGTSSQNIQYF. The rearrangement joins TRBV5-1 to TRBJ2-4; TRBD2 agrees at 9 bases. Looked up from germline, CDR1 is SGHRS and CDR2 is YFSETQ. V lost 2 bases, J lost 5 bases, and 8 bases stayed unmatched. The length of the CDR3 is 16 residues.

This chain links TRBV4-1 with TRBJ2-7, with 9 bases that match TRBD1. V was clipped by 3 bases and J by 2 bases; unmatched bases: 11. Germline CDR1 reads MGHRA; CDR2 reads YSYEKL. The CDR3 is 17 amino acids. CDR3 DNA sequence: TGCGCCAGCAGCCATTTCTCGCACAGGGGGCCCCCCTACGAGCAGTACTTC. This gives the protein CASSHFSHRGPPYEQYF.

This chain joins TRBV10-1 and TRBJ2-7; TRBD1 aligns across 9 bases. With V trimmed by 3 bases and J by 6 bases, 12 bases remained unmatched. CDR1 and CDR2 (germline): WNHNN, SYGVQD (reference sequence). The CDR3 runs to 16 residues. CDR3 loop: CASSDSGQGRECEQYF. For the CDR3, the DNA is TGCGCCAGCAGTGACTCTGGACAGGGGAGAGAGTGCGAGCAGTACTTC.

This chain connects TRBV18 to TRBJ2-7, with 8 bases identical to TRBD1. Germline V gives CDR1 KGHSH, CDR2 LQKENI. This CDR3 has 15 amino acids. V was pared by 0 bases and J by 2 bases, with 3 bases of the junction left unmatched. This CDR3 reads CASSPPDRAPYEQYF. The CDR3 DNA is TGTGCCAGCTCACCACCGGACAGGGCCCCCTACGAGCAGTACTTC.

The chain carries TRBV5-6 and TRBJ2-7; 8 bases line up with TRBD1. Per germline, CDR1 SGHDT and CDR2 YYEEEE. Losses at the gene ends were 4 bases for V and 5 bases for J; bases not matched to a gene: 8. This CDR3 is 14 amino acids long. CDR3 sequence: CASSPRTGFDEQYF. CDR3 coding DNA: TGTGCCAGCAGCCCCAGGACAGGGTTCGACGAGCAGTACTTC.

This clone was seen a handful of times. This sequence joins TRBV10-2 and TRBJ1-2; 12 nucleotides align to TRBD1. Germline loops: CDR1 WSHSY, CDR2 SAAADI. V gave up 8 bases and J gave up 5 bases; unmatched junction bases: 6. The CDR3 sequence is 14 residues long. CDR3 amino acids: CASSGTGGAYGYTF. The CDR3 region has the DNA TGCGCCAGCTCTGGGACAGGGGGCGCTTATGGCTACACCTTC.

The rearrangement uses TRBV5-1 and TRBJ1-4; D is unclear. Between the trimmed V and J ends, which lost 3 bases and 0 bases, there was a span of 27 bases. CDR3 length: 21 amino acids. Germline V gene lookup returns CDR1 SGHRS and CDR2 YFSETQ. CDR3 in amino acids: CASSWGRGSGPTRATNEKLFF. The CDR3 region has the DNA TGCGCCAGCAGCTGGGGTAGAGGTTCAGGTCCTACGCGGGCAACTAATGAAAAACTGTTTTTT.

The rearrangement joins TRBV29-1 to TRBJ1-5, with D tentatively TRBD1 (5 bases). CDR1 is SQVTM and CDR2 is ANQGSEA in the germline V gene. The CDR3 has 15 amino acids. Trimming took off 4 bases at V and 1 base at J, with 14 bases between the two ends. CDR3 DNA: TGCAGCGTTGCGGGGTTCGGGGGAAGCAATCAGCCCCAGCATTTT. It codes for CSVAGFGGSNQPQHF.

This clone came up once. This chain connects TRBV28 to TRBJ2-7; 8 nucleotides line up with TRBD2. J gave up 0 bases and V 8 bases, and 9 bases lay outside the gene matches. The germline V gene has CDR1 MDHEN and CDR2 SYDVKM. This CDR3 is built from 15 residues. The CDR3 reads CASSSGGALSYEQYF. The CDR3 DNA sequence: TGTGCCAGCTCGTCGGGAGGGGCCCTCTCCTACGAGCAGTACTTC.